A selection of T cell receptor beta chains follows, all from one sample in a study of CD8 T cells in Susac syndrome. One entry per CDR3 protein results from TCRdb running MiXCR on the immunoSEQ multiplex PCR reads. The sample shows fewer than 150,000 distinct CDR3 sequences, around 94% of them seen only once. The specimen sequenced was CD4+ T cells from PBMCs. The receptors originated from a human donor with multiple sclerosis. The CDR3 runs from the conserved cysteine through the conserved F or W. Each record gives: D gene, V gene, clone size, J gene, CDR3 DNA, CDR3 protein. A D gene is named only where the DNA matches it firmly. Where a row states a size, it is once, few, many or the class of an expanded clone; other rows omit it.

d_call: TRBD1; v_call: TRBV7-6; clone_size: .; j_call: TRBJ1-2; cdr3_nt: TGTGCCAGCAGCCCACCACCGGGGACAGGGGTTGGCTACACCTTC; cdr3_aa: CASSPPPGTGVGYTF
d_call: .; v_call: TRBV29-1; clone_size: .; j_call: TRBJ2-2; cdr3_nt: TGCAGCGTTAACACCGGGGAGCTGTTTTTT; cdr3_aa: CSVNTGELFF
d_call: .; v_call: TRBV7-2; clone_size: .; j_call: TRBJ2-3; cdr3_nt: TGTGCCAGCAGCTCGGGACACTCCTCGGATACGCAGTATTTT; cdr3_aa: CASSSGHSSDTQYF
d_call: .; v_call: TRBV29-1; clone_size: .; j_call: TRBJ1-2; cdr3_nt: TGCAGCGTCCGGACGGGCGGATTGGATGGCTACACCTTC; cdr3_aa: CSVRTGGLDGYTF
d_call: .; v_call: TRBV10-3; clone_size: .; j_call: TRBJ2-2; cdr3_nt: TGTGCCATCAGGCCGGGCCAAACCGGGGAGCTGTTTTTT; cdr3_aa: CAIRPGQTGELFF
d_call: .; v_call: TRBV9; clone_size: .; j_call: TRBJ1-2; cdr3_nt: TGTGCCAGCAGCGTAGCTCAGCCCGGGGCCTATGGCTACACCTTC; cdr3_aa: CASSVAQPGAYGYTF
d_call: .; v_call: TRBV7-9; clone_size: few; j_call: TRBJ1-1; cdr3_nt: TGTGCCAGCAGCTTAGTGGCAAACCGGGTCACTGAAGCTTTCTTT; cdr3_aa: CASSLVANRVTEAFF
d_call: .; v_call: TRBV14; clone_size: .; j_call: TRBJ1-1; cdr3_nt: TGTGCCAGCAGCCAAGGACAGTTCATGAACACTGAAGCTTTCTTT; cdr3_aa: CASSQGQFMNTEAFF
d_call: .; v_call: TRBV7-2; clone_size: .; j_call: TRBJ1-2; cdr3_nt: TGTGCCAGCAGCTTAGGGAGGGTCAGAAACTATGGCTACACCTTC; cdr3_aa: CASSLGRVRNYGYTF
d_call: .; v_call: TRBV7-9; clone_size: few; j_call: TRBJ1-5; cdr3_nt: TGTGCCAGCAGCTTAGGTAATAGCAATCAGCCCCAGCATTTT; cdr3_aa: CASSLGNSNQPQHF
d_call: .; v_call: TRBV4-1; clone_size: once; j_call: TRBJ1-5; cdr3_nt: TGCGCCAGCAGCCAACCCGGAAAAGGGGATCAGCCCCAGCATTTT; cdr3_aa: CASSQPGKGDQPQHF
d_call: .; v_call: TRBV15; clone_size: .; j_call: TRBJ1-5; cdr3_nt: TGTGCCACCAGCAGAGATCTCACAGGGCAGCCCCAGCATTTT; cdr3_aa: CATSRDLTGQPQHF
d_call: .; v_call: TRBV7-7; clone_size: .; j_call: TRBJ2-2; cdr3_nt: TGTGCTAGCAGCTCGCTAGGAGGGGAGCTGTTTTTT; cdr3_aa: CASSSLGGELFF
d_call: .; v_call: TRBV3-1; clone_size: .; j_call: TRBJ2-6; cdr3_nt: TGTGCCAGCAGCCAGAGGACAGAACACTCTGGGGCCAACGTCCTGACTTTC; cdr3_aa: CASSQRTEHSGANVLTF
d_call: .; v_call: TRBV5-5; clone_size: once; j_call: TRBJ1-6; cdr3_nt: TGTGCCAGCAGCTTGGAGGGGGATTCACCCCTCCACTTT; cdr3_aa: CASSLEGDSPLHF
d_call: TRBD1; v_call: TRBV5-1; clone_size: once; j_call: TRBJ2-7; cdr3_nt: TGCGCCAGCAGCTTGGGACAGGGGGCGAGGGAGCAGTACTTC; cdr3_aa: CASSLGQGAREQYF
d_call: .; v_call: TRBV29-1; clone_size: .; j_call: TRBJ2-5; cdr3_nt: TGCAGCGTTGAAGATCTAGAGTACCAAGAGACCCAGTACTTC; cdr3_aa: CSVEDLEYQETQYF
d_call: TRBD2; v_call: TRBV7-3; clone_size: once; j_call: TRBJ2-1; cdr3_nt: TGTGCCAGCAGCCCGAGGACTAGCGGGAGCACCAATGAGCAGTTCTTC; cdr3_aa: CASSPRTSGSTNEQFF
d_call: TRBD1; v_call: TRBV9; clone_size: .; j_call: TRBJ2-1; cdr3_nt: TGTGCCAGCAGCCCGCGACAGGGCCACCTCTCCTACAATGAGCAGTTCTTC; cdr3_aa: CASSPRQGHLSYNEQFF
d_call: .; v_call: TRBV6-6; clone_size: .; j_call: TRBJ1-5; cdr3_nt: TGTGCCAGCAGCCACGACAGCTACAATCAGCCCCAGCATTTT; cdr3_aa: CASSHDSYNQPQHF
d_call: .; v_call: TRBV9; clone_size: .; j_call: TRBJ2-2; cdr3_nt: TGTGCCAGCAGCCCCCGAGGAACCGGGGAGCTGTTTTTT; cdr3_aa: CASSPRGTGELFF
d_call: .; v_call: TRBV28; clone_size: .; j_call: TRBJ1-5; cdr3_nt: TGTGCCAGCAGTAAAGGGTGGCAGCCCCAGCATTTT; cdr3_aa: CASSKGWQPQHF
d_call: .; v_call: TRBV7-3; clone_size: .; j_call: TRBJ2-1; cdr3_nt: TGTGCCAGCAGCCTTCACGACGGGGCCAATGAGCAGTTCTTC; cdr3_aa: CASSLHDGANEQFF
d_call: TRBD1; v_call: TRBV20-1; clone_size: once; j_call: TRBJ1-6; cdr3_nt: TGCAGTGCTAGACAGACAGGGGCTTCACCCCTCCACTTT; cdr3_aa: CSARQTGASPLHF
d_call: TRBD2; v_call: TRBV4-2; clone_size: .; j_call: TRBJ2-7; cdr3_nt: TGTGCCAGCAGCCAAGGGACTAGCGGGGGGTACGAGCAGTACTTC; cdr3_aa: CASSQGTSGGYEQYF
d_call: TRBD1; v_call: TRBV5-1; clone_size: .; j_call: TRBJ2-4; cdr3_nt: TGCGCCAGCGGGACAGGGGTAGGGAACATTCAGTACTTC; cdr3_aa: CASGTGVGNIQYF
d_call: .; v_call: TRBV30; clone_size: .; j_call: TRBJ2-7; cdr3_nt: TGTGCCTGGAGTGTACGTCGATTTTCCGGCGAGCAGTACTTC; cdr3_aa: CAWSVRRFSGEQYF
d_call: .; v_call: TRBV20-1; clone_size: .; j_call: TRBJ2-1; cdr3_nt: TGCAGTGCTAGAACATCCTACAATGAGCAGTTCTTC; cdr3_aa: CSARTSYNEQFF
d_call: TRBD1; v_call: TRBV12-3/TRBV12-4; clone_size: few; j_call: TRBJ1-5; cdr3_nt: TGTGCCAGCAGTTCACAGGGGGCCCATCAGCCCCAGCATTTT; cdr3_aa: CASSSQGAHQPQHF
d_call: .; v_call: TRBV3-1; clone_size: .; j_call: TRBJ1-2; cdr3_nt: TGTGCCAGCAGCCAAGCACTTTATGGCTACACCTTC; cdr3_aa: CASSQALYGYTF